What follows is one TCR beta chain and its context. The repertoire was sequenced with immunoSEQ multiplex PCR; TCRdb's copy has only in-frame clones and lacks some. The sample records about 190,000 clones, roughly 88% being singletons. From germline, CDR1 is SEHNR and CDR2 FQNEAQ (reference sequence). The CDR3 sequence is 13 residues long. Germline trimming cut 4 bases from V and 6 bases from J; bases unmatched to any gene: 3. The data are from a study of blood T cell repertoires in COVID-19. At the level of the study: The United States, Italy and Spain provided the acute and convalescent COVID-19 samples. Sources were T cells, B-cell-depleted T cells, or PBMCs; the material itself was cDNA or gDNA.

The sample taken for sequencing was peripheral blood. This TCR was sampled from a woman aged 40 to 49 who had recovered from COVID-19. The genes are TRBV7-9 and TRBJ2-7; 10 bases agree with TRBD2. DNA for the CDR3: TGTGCCAGCAGCTCGGGACTAGCGAGCGAGCAGTACTTC. It yields the protein CASSSGLASEQYF.